The TCR beta chain under discussion was sequenced for a study of T cells after yellow fever vaccination. Universal primer sites and UMIs were introduced during 5'RACE template-switching synthesis of TCR cDNA. A single record per CDR3 protein comes from TCRdb applying MiXCR to the 5' RACE reads. The data hold about 47,000 distinct CDR3 sequences, with 7.4% observed a single time. Findings and caveats of the study: Post-booster repertoires again held most primary-vaccination clones (roughly 96% CD4, approximately 90% CD8). Though weaker, the secondary response peaked faster, on day 5 versus 15.

This CDR3 comprises 11 residues. Trimming removed 3 bases from V and 6 bases from J, with 6 bases in between. This clonotype has a count of ten or more. Its target is unknown. This TCR was recovered from a man in his late teens or twenties who received the YFV17D yellow fever vaccine. The J gene is TRBJ2-7, the V gene TRBV12-3 or TRBV12-4; no firm D call. Source: CD8+ T cells sorted from PBMCs, taken about 2 weeks after the first yellow fever vaccination. CDR3: CASSFSGEQYF. The CDR3 region has the DNA TGTGCCAGCAGTTTCTCGGGCGAGCAGTACTTC.